This paragraph covers one T cell receptor beta chain sequence. As yet, its antigen is unknown. Additional DNA sequences in this sample encode the identical CDR3. This specimen comes from a study of graft-versus-host responses after intestinal transplantation. The study, taken as a whole, reports: Recipient marrow contained GvH clones, some of which appeared first in ileum or blood. Some patients had graft-donor T cell macrochimerism, and their allografts showed high graft-versus-host to host-versus-graft clonal ratios.

Here immunoSEQ multiplex PCR was the method, and the copy in TCRdb shows in-frame clones only, minus some. This table holds about 35,000 clones, 93% found once. Germline V gene data show CDR1 as SGHVS and CDR2 as FNYEAQ. The V and J ends lost 6 bases and 5 bases respectively, with 13 bases between them. The CDR3 is made up of 14 amino acids. The sequence derives from a human donor who was the organ donor for an intestinal transplant. V usage is TRBV7-6 and J usage is TRBJ2-2; D is perhaps TRBD1 (6 bases). The sequencing here drew on unstimulated CD8+ T cells sorted from spleen or lymph node cells, taken before transplant. CDR3 DNA sequence: TGTGCCAGCAGTCTTACAGGGAATACCGGGGAGCTGTTTTTT. Translated, it gives CASSLTGNTGELFF. The full variable domain, completed using reference TRBV7-6 and TRBJ2-2, is GAGVSQSPRYKVTKRGQDVALRCDPISGHVSLYWYRQALGQGPEFLTYFNYEAQQDKSGLPNDRFSAERPEGSISTLTIQRTEQRDSAMYRCASSLTGNTGELFFGEGSRLTVL.